This T cell receptor beta chain was recovered during a study of blood T cell repertoires in COVID-19. Across the study: T cells, B-cell-depleted T cells, or PBMCs provided the cDNA or gDNA that served as material.

This clone was observed a handful of times. Using immunoSEQ multiplex PCR, the repertoire was profiled, and TCRdb retains in-frame clones only, with some absent. The profile covers fewer than 200,000 clones, with 88% appearing a single time and around 6% taken by the ten largest. The CDR3 totals 15 residues. The V gene lost 5 bases and the J gene lost 3 bases, with 14 bases spanning the gap. From germline, CDR1 is MNHEY and CDR2 SVGAGI. Sample: peripheral blood. This chain connects TRBV6-5 to TRBJ1-5, with a possible D match to TRBD1 (6 bases). This TCR came from a man between 35 and 55 years old with active or convalescent COVID-19. The CDR3 region has the DNA TGTGCCAGCAGTCGTACTCAGGGGTCCAATCAGCCCCAGCATTTT. Protein: CASSRTQGSNQPQHF.